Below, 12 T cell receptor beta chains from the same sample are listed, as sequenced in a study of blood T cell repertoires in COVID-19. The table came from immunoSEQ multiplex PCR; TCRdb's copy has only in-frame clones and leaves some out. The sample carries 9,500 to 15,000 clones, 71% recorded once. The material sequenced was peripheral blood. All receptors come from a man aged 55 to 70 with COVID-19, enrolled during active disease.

In nucleotides, the CDR3 is TGTGCCTGGAGTACATACCCTCCCGGACAGGGAGCGACTCAGCCCCAGCATTTT. Its protein product is CAWSTYPPGQGATQPQHF. The gene calls are TRBV30 and TRBJ1-5; TRBD1 aligns across 8 bases. The germline V gene has CDR1 GTSNPN and CDR2 SVGIG (reference sequence). V lost 2 bases and J lost 6; bases outside the gene matches: 18. CDR3 length: 18 residues.

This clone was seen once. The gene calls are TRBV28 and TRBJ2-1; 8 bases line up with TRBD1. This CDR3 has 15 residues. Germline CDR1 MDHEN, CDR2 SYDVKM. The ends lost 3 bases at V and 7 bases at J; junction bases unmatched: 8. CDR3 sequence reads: CASSFGRGHLNEQFF. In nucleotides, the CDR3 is TGTGCCAGCAGTTTTGGCAGGGGGCATCTGAATGAGCAGTTCTTC.

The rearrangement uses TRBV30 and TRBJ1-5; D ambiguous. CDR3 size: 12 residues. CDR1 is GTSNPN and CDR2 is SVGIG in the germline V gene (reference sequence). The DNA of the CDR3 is TGTGCTAGTAACGTAGGCAATCAGCCCCAGCATTTT. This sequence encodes CASNVGNQPQHF.

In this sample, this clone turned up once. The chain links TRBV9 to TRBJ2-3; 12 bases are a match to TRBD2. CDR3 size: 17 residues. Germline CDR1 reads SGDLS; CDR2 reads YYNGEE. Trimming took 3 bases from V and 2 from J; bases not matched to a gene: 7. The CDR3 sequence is CASSGSSGRALTDTQYF. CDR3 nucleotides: TGTGCCAGCAGCGGCTCTAGCGGGAGGGCCCTCACAGATACGCAGTATTTT.

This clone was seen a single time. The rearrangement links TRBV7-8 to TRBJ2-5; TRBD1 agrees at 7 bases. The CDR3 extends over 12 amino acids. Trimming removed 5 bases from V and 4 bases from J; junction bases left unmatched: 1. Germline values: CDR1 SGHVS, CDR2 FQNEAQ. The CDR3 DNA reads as TGTGCCAGCAGCCGGGACAGAGAGACCCAGTACTTC. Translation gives CASSRDRETQYF.

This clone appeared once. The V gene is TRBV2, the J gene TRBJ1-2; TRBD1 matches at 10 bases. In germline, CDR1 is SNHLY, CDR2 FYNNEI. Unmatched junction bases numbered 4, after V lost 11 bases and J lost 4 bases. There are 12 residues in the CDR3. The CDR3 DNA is TGTGCCGGGGACAGGGGCGGCTATGGCTACACCTTC. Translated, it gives CAGDRGGYGYTF.

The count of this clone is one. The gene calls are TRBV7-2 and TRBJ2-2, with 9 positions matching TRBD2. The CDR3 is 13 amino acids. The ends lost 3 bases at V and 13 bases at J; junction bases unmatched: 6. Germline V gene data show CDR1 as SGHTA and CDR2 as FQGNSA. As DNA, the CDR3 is TGTGCCAGCAGCTTCGGGACTAGCCTCGGGCTGTTTTTT. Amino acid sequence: CASSFGTSLGLFF.

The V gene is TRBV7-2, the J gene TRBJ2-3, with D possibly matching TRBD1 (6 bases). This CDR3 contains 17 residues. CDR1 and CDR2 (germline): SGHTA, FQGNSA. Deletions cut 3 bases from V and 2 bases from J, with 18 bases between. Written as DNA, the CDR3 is TGTGCCAGCAGCTTCAGGACAGCCTGGGGATCCACAGATACGCAGTATTTT. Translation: CASSFRTAWGSTDTQYF.

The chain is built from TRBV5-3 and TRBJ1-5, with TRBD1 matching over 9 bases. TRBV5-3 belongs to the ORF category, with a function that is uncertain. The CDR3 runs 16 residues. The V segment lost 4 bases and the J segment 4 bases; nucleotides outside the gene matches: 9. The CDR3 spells CARSTHRGHRNQPQHF. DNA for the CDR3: TGTGCCAGAAGCACACACAGGGGGCATAGGAATCAGCCCCAGCATTTT.

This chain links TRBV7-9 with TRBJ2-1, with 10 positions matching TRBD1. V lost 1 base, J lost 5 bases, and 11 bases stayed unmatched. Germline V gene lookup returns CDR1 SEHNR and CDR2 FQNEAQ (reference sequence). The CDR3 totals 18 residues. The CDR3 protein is CASSLVFGTGTGDNEQFF. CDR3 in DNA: TGTGCCAGCAGCTTAGTTTTTGGGACCGGGACAGGGGACAATGAGCAGTTCTTC.

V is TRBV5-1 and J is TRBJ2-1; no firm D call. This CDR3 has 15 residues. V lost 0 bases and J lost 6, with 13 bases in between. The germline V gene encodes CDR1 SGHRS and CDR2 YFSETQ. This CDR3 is CASSLGLRQLNEQFF. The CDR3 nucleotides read TGCGCCAGCAGCTTGGGACTGCGGCAGCTCAATGAGCAGTTCTTC. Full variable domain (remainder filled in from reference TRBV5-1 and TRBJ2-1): KAGVTQTPRYLIKTRGQQVTLSCSPISGHRSVSWYQQTPGQGLQFLFEYFSETQRNKGNFPGRFSGRQFSNSRSEMNVSTLELGDSALYLCASSLGLRQLNEQFFGPGTRLTVL.

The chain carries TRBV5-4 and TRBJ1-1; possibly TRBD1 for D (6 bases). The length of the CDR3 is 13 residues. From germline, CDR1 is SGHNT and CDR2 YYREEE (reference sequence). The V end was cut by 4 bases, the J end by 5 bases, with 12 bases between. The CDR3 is CASSRTQGTEAFF. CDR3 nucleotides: TGTGCCAGCAGCAGAACACAGGGAACTGAAGCTTTCTTT.